These T cell receptor beta chains were read from a single sample in a study of graft-versus-host responses after intestinal transplantation. Profiling relied on immunoSEQ multiplex PCR, and the TCRdb table lists in-frame clones only, not all of them. The sample carries under 150,000 clones, roughly 93% recorded once. Their specific antigens are unknown. Sequencing used unstimulated CD4+ T cells sorted from spleen or lymph node cells, obtained before intestinal transplant. The receptors shown here come from a human donor who received an intestinal transplant. Each CDR3 is given with its conserved first and last residue. Each record gives: J gene, D gene, V gene, clone size, CDR3 DNA, CDR3 protein. D genes are given only for firm matches. Clone size is shown for a subset of rows, as once, few, many or a class of expanded clone.

j_call: TRBJ1-3; d_call: .; v_call: TRBV11-2; clone_size: .; cdr3_nt: TGTGCCAGCAGCTTGGCGAGGCAGGGCGGCACTGGAAACACCATATATTTT; cdr3_aa: CASSLARQGGTGNTIYF
j_call: TRBJ1-5; d_call: .; v_call: TRBV5-6; clone_size: .; cdr3_nt: TGTGCCAGCAGCAGGGAACCAAGCAATCAGCCCCAGCATTTT; cdr3_aa: CASSREPSNQPQHF
j_call: TRBJ1-2; d_call: .; v_call: TRBV5-1; clone_size: .; cdr3_nt: TGCGCCAGCAGCTTGGACGGGGTAGTTTTCAACTATGGCTACACCTTC; cdr3_aa: CASSLDGVVFNYGYTF
j_call: TRBJ1-1; d_call: .; v_call: TRBV7-9; clone_size: few; cdr3_nt: TGTGCCAGCAGTTTACTCTCTCCTACTGAAGCTTTCTTT; cdr3_aa: CASSLLSPTEAFF
j_call: TRBJ1-4; d_call: .; v_call: TRBV6-5; clone_size: .; cdr3_nt: TGTGCCAGCAGTTACTCGATGAAGGAGAGGGAAAAACTGTTTTTT; cdr3_aa: CASSYSMKEREKLFF
j_call: TRBJ2-7; d_call: TRBD1; v_call: TRBV6-6; clone_size: once; cdr3_nt: TGTGCCAGCCGCGGACAGGGGCCCTACGAGCAGTACTTC; cdr3_aa: CASRGQGPYEQYF
j_call: TRBJ2-7; d_call: .; v_call: TRBV5-1; clone_size: .; cdr3_nt: TGCGCCAGCACGCCCTCCGGGATATACGAGCAGTACTTC; cdr3_aa: CASTPSGIYEQYF
j_call: TRBJ1-3; d_call: TRBD1; v_call: TRBV28; clone_size: .; cdr3_nt: TGTGCCAGCAGTTCACAGGGGGGATACTTCGCCATATATTTT; cdr3_aa: CASSSQGGYFAIYF
j_call: TRBJ1-1; d_call: .; v_call: TRBV13; clone_size: .; cdr3_nt: TGTGCCAGCAGCCGCAGGGAAGTGGCTGAAGCTTTCTTT; cdr3_aa: CASSRREVAEAFF
j_call: TRBJ2-7; d_call: TRBD2; v_call: TRBV10-3; clone_size: .; cdr3_nt: TGTGCCATCAGTCCGGGACTAGCGGGAGGGCAAACTAGCGAGCAGTACTTC; cdr3_aa: CAISPGLAGGQTSEQYF
j_call: TRBJ2-6; d_call: TRBD1; v_call: TRBV5-1; clone_size: .; cdr3_nt: TGCGCCAGCAGCTCGTGGACAGGGGGACTATTCTCTGGGGCCAACGTCCTGACTTTC; cdr3_aa: CASSSWTGGLFSGANVLTF
j_call: TRBJ2-7; d_call: TRBD1; v_call: TRBV18; clone_size: .; cdr3_nt: TGTGCCAGCTCACCTCCGGGACAGGGGTTGTACGAGCAGTACTTC; cdr3_aa: CASSPPGQGLYEQYF
j_call: TRBJ2-7; d_call: TRBD2; v_call: TRBV7-8; clone_size: .; cdr3_nt: TGTGCCAGCAGCTTAATCCCTAGCGGGAGCCGAAGCTCCTACGAGCAGTACTTC; cdr3_aa: CASSLIPSGSRSSYEQYF
j_call: TRBJ1-5; d_call: TRBD1; v_call: TRBV6-1; clone_size: .; cdr3_nt: TGTGCCAGCAGTGCGAAGTTGGGACAGGGCAATCAGCCCCAGCATTTT; cdr3_aa: CASSAKLGQGNQPQHF
j_call: TRBJ1-1; d_call: .; v_call: TRBV6-5; clone_size: .; cdr3_nt: TGTGCCAGCAGTCCATCACAGTCGATTGAAGCTTTCTTT; cdr3_aa: CASSPSQSIEAFF
j_call: TRBJ2-5; d_call: TRBD2; v_call: TRBV2; clone_size: .; cdr3_nt: TGTGCCAGCAGAAGAACGGGACTAGGAGTTCGAGAGACCCAGTACTTC; cdr3_aa: CASRRTGLGVRETQYF
j_call: TRBJ2-2; d_call: .; v_call: TRBV9; clone_size: .; cdr3_nt: TGTGCCAGCAGCCAGTCGGGGATTGAGAACACCGGGGAGCTGTTTTTT; cdr3_aa: CASSQSGIENTGELFF
j_call: TRBJ2-3; d_call: .; v_call: TRBV5-1; clone_size: .; cdr3_nt: TGCGCCAGCAGCATGGGGGCGACAGATACGCAGTATTTT; cdr3_aa: CASSMGATDTQYF
j_call: TRBJ1-2; d_call: .; v_call: TRBV30; clone_size: .; cdr3_nt: TGTGCCTGGGGTACTCGAGGCTACACCTTC; cdr3_aa: CAWGTRGYTF
j_call: TRBJ2-4; d_call: TRBD1; v_call: TRBV28; clone_size: .; cdr3_nt: TGTGCCAGCAAGGGACAGGGGTTACTAGCCAAAAACATTCAGTACTTC; cdr3_aa: CASKGQGLLAKNIQYF
j_call: TRBJ2-5; d_call: TRBD1; v_call: TRBV18; clone_size: .; cdr3_nt: TGTGCCAGCTCACCAAGGGGGCGGGAGACCCAGTACTTC; cdr3_aa: CASSPRGRETQYF
j_call: TRBJ2-5; d_call: TRBD2; v_call: TRBV5-4; clone_size: .; cdr3_nt: TGTGCCAGCAGCTCCTGGACCCGTGGACTAGCGGGAGGGAGGGAGACCCAGTACTTC; cdr3_aa: CASSSWTRGLAGGRETQYF
j_call: TRBJ2-5; d_call: .; v_call: TRBV2; clone_size: .; cdr3_nt: TGTGCCAGCAGGAAGTCTGGTGCAGAGACCCAGTACTTC; cdr3_aa: CASRKSGAETQYF
j_call: TRBJ2-5; d_call: .; v_call: TRBV28; clone_size: .; cdr3_nt: TGTGCCAGCACCACTCCCCGAAAAGAGACCCAGTACTTC; cdr3_aa: CASTTPRKETQYF
j_call: TRBJ2-7; d_call: .; v_call: TRBV18; clone_size: .; cdr3_nt: TGTGCCAGCTCACCACAGAGAACGTTCGACGAGCAGTACTTC; cdr3_aa: CASSPQRTFDEQYF
j_call: TRBJ2-7; d_call: .; v_call: TRBV6-5; clone_size: .; cdr3_nt: TGTGCCAGCAGTTACTCGTGGTCCCAGCAGGAGCAGTACTTC; cdr3_aa: CASSYSWSQQEQYF
j_call: TRBJ2-7; d_call: .; v_call: TRBV2; clone_size: .; cdr3_nt: TGTGCCAGCAGGCACTCCTACGAGCAGTACTTC; cdr3_aa: CASRHSYEQYF
j_call: TRBJ2-1; d_call: .; v_call: TRBV7-9; clone_size: .; cdr3_nt: TGTGCCAGCAGCTTTAACACAGACTTTAGAGAGCAGTTCTTC; cdr3_aa: CASSFNTDFREQFF
j_call: TRBJ1-2; d_call: TRBD1; v_call: TRBV6-6; clone_size: .; cdr3_nt: TGTGCCAGCAGAACATCCGGGACAGCTACCTATGGCTACACCTTC; cdr3_aa: CASRTSGTATYGYTF
j_call: TRBJ2-5; d_call: .; v_call: TRBV25-1; clone_size: .; cdr3_nt: TGTGCCAGCAGTGTCCCTTTAGGTAGAGAGACCCAGTACTTC; cdr3_aa: CASSVPLGRETQYF
j_call: TRBJ2-7; d_call: TRBD1; v_call: TRBV7-9; clone_size: .; cdr3_nt: TGTGCCAGCAGCCCAATGGGACAGGGGGCCTACGAGCAGTACTTC; cdr3_aa: CASSPMGQGAYEQYF
j_call: TRBJ2-3; d_call: .; v_call: TRBV5-5; clone_size: .; cdr3_nt: TGTGCCAGCAGCGCGGGGGCACCAGATACGCAGTATTTT; cdr3_aa: CASSAGAPDTQYF
j_call: TRBJ2-1; d_call: .; v_call: TRBV6-4; clone_size: .; cdr3_nt: TGTGCCAGCAGTGATATTGGCGGACCCCGTGCCGCGGAGCAGTTCTTC; cdr3_aa: CASSDIGGPRAAEQFF
j_call: TRBJ2-3; d_call: TRBD2; v_call: TRBV2; clone_size: .; cdr3_nt: TGTGCCAGCAGAAGGACTAGCGGGAGTAGGACAGATACGCAGTATTTT; cdr3_aa: CASRRTSGSRTDTQYF
j_call: TRBJ2-7; d_call: TRBD1; v_call: TRBV5-1; clone_size: .; cdr3_nt: TGCGCCAGCAGCTCGGGACAGGACCTCTTGGAGCAGTACTTC; cdr3_aa: CASSSGQDLLEQYF
j_call: TRBJ2-2; d_call: TRBD1; v_call: TRBV5-1; clone_size: .; cdr3_nt: TGCGCCAGCAGCTTCGACAGGGGGCTAATGACCGGGGAGCTGTTTTTT; cdr3_aa: CASSFDRGLMTGELFF
j_call: TRBJ2-7; d_call: .; v_call: TRBV28; clone_size: once; cdr3_nt: TGTGCCAGCAGTCTCGTCGCGGGTGGGGCCTACGAGCAGTACTTC; cdr3_aa: CASSLVAGGAYEQYF
j_call: TRBJ2-5; d_call: TRBD2; v_call: TRBV5-1; clone_size: .; cdr3_nt: TGCGCCAGCAGCCCGGGACTAGCGGGAAGGGAGACCCAGTACTTC; cdr3_aa: CASSPGLAGRETQYF
j_call: TRBJ2-1; d_call: TRBD2; v_call: TRBV18; clone_size: .; cdr3_nt: TGTGCCAGCTCACCACCCACGGGAGGGCCGGTTGAGCAGTTCTTC; cdr3_aa: CASSPPTGGPVEQFF
j_call: TRBJ2-7; d_call: .; v_call: TRBV6-6; clone_size: .; cdr3_nt: TGTGCCAGCAGCTTAAGTACAGTTGTCTCCGAGCAGTACTTC; cdr3_aa: CASSLSTVVSEQYF
j_call: TRBJ2-1; d_call: TRBD1; v_call: TRBV27; clone_size: .; cdr3_nt: TGTGCCAGCACCCTACGGACAGGGGGAGTTACCTACAATGAGCAGTTCTTC; cdr3_aa: CASTLRTGGVTYNEQFF
j_call: TRBJ1-5; d_call: .; v_call: TRBV28; clone_size: .; cdr3_nt: TGTGCCAGCAGTTTATCGGGGAGTCTTTGGCCCCAGCATTTT; cdr3_aa: CASSLSGSLWPQHF
j_call: TRBJ1-5; d_call: .; v_call: TRBV5-1; clone_size: .; cdr3_nt: TGCGCCAGCAGCTTGCAAGGGGCGAGCAATCAGCCCCAGCATTTT; cdr3_aa: CASSLQGASNQPQHF
j_call: TRBJ1-4; d_call: .; v_call: TRBV5-1; clone_size: .; cdr3_nt: TGCGCCAGCAGCACCGCCGGGAGTGAAGGTGAAAAACTGTTTTTT; cdr3_aa: CASSTAGSEGEKLFF
j_call: TRBJ1-2; d_call: TRBD1; v_call: TRBV9; clone_size: .; cdr3_nt: TGTGCCAGCAGCGTAGGGACGGGACAGGTCAACTATGGCTACACCTTC; cdr3_aa: CASSVGTGQVNYGYTF
j_call: TRBJ2-4; d_call: TRBD1; v_call: TRBV19; clone_size: .; cdr3_nt: TGTGCCAGTAGTGAACAAAACAGGGGTTCTCTAGCCAAAAACATTCAGTACTTC; cdr3_aa: CASSEQNRGSLAKNIQYF